This T cell receptor beta chain was identified during a study of T cells in tuberculosis. For the study at large: In South Africa, adults with active tuberculosis were compared with IGRA-negative and latently infected IGRA-positive adolescents.

Germline CDR1 is LNHDA and CDR2 is SQIVND (reference sequence). This CDR3 has 13 residues. Trimming pared 7 bases from V and 6 bases from J, leaving 13 bases between. Specified time point: new active TB diagnosis, blood taken before or within 7 days of starting treatment. Positive smear microscopy and/or M. tuberculosis culture confirmed active disease. Study findings and constraints: Smaller alpha distances in active tuberculosis partly reflected shorter CDR3-alpha lengths.

This clone was seen a handful of times. Its antigen is not known. Profiling relied on immunoSEQ multiplex PCR, and the TCRdb table lists in-frame clones only, not all of them. The sample contains around 23,000 clones, approximately 85% of which appear only once. The sample in question was PBMCs, obtained at tuberculosis diagnosis. The V gene is TRBV19, the J gene TRBJ1-5; D not certain. This clonotype was obtained from an adult with tuberculosis. Here the CDR3 reads CASTQSRSQPQHF. In nucleotides, the CDR3 is TGTGCCAGTACCCAATCTCGGAGTCAGCCCCAGCATTTT.